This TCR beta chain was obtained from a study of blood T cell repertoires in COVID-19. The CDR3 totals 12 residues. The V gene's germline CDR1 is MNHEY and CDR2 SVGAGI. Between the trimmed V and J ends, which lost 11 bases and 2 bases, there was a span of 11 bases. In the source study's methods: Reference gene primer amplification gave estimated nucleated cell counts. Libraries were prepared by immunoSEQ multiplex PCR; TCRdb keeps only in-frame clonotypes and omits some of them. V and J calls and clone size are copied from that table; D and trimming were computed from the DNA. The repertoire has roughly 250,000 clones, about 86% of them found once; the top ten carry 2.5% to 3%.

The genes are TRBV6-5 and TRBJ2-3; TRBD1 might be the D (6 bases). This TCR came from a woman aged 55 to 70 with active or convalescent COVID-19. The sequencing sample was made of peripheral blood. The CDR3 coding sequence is TGTGCCGTTGACAGGATCACAGATACGCAGTATTTT. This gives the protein CAVDRITDTQYF.